The next 6 T cell receptor beta chains were all read from a single sample in a study of blood T cell repertoires in COVID-19. Sequencing was performed with immunoSEQ multiplex PCR; in TCRdb, only in-frame clones are kept and a portion is missing. The sample consists of more than 60,000 clones, around nine tenths of them appearing once. The sample was peripheral blood. The receptors here all came from a human donor in a cohort sampled during active COVID-19.

This chain joins TRBV7-9 and TRBJ2-1, with unresolved D. Trimming pared 1 base from V and 5 bases from J, leaving 6 bases between. There are 13 residues in the CDR3. Per the germline V gene, CDR1 is SEHNR and CDR2 is FQNEAQ (reference sequence). DNA for the CDR3: TGTGCCAGCAGCTTAGACACAAACAATGAGCAGTTCTTC. It yields the protein CASSLDTNNEQFF.

The genes are TRBV7-2 and TRBJ2-5; TRBD1 matches 9 bases. J lost 5 bases, V lost 0 bases, and 4 bases had no gene match. This CDR3 is 15 amino acids long. The germline gives CDR1 SGHTA, CDR2 FQGNSA. This CDR3 reads CASSLAGTGSETQYF. CDR3 sequence (DNA): TGTGCCAGCAGCTTAGCAGGGACAGGGTCGGAGACCCAGTACTTC.

The V call is TRBV30, the J call TRBJ1-4, with 7 bases that match TRBD1. J was trimmed by 5 bases and V by 3 bases; bases with no gene match: 6. Per germline, CDR1 GTSNPN and CDR2 SVGIG (reference sequence). The CDR3 runs 14 residues. For the CDR3, the DNA is TGTGCCTGGAGCCCGGGACAGATAAATGAAAAACTGTTTTTT. Protein: CAWSPGQINEKLFF.

This chain connects TRBV3-1 (or the pseudogene TRBV3-2) to TRBJ2-1; the match to TRBD2 covers 14 bases. This CDR3 is 19 amino acids long. Germline trimming cut 4 bases from V and 4 bases from J; bases unmatched to any gene: 12. Germline V gives CDR1 LGHDT, CDR2 YNNKEL (reference sequence). The CDR3: CASSPSFAGTSGGYNEQFF. CDR3 sequence (DNA): TGTGCCAGCAGCCCCTCATTCGCCGGGACTAGCGGGGGATACAATGAGCAGTTCTTC.

V gene TRBV30 combines with J gene TRBJ1-6; a weak D match, TRBD1 (6 bases). This CDR3 is 14 amino acids long. Germline V lookup: CDR1 GTSNPN, CDR2 SVGIG (reference sequence). The V end was cut by 5 bases, the J end by 3 bases, with 11 bases between. The DNA of the CDR3 is TGTGCCTGGGTACAGGGTCGCTATAATTCACCCCTCCACTTT. It encodes CAWVQGRYNSPLHF.

This clone was counted a single time. This sample also contains other DNA sequences that code for the same CDR3. V gene TRBV7-8 combines with J gene TRBJ1-4; a weak D match, TRBD1 (6 bases). Looked up from germline, CDR1 is SGHVS and CDR2 is FQNEAQ. The CDR3 is made up of 15 amino acids. V lost 1 base, J lost 0 bases, and 6 bases lay in between. The CDR3 protein is CASSLGTATNEKLFF. The CDR3 DNA follows: TGTGCCAGCAGCTTAGGGACAGCAACTAATGAAAAACTGTTTTTT.